The 32 T cell receptor beta chains given below trace back to one sample, sequenced in a study of cytomegalovirus exposure and HLA in healthy donors. Produced via immunoSEQ multiplex PCR; TCRdb's table is partial and in-frame only. The sample has tens of thousands of clones, just under 95% seen once. What was sequenced was PBMCs. The receptor set was obtained from a man aged 18 to 29 in good health and CMV-seropositive.

V and J are TRBV4-3 and TRBJ2-1; 9 bases match TRBD2. The CDR3 extends over 15 amino acids. The V gene end was trimmed by 3 bases and the J gene end by 4 bases; junction bases not matched to a gene: 4. Germline V gives CDR1 LGHNA, CDR2 YSLEER. The CDR3 reads CASSHSGGQYNEQFF. For the CDR3, the DNA is TGCGCCAGCAGCCATAGCGGGGGACAGTACAATGAGCAGTTCTTC.

The gene calls are TRBV10-3 and TRBJ1-2; TRBD1 agrees at 9 bases. The ends lost 3 bases at V and 3 bases at J; junction bases unmatched: 8. The CDR3 covers 16 residues. Germline CDR1 reads ENHRY; CDR2 reads SYGVKD. The CDR3 DNA reads as TGTGCCATCAGTGACGCGGACAGGGGTAACTACTATGGCTACACCTTC. Translating it yields CAISDADRGNYYGYTF.

The chain is built from TRBV6-1 and TRBJ2-2; D is undetermined. CDR1 and CDR2 (germline): MNHNS, SASEGT. The V end lost 1 base, the J end lost 2 bases, and 5 bases lay between the germline ends. The CDR3 is 14 residues long. The CDR3 loop is CASSEGGNTGELFF. The CDR3 coding sequence is TGTGCCAGCAGTGAAGGAGGAAACACCGGGGAGCTGTTTTTT.

The V and J genes are TRBV18 and TRBJ2-7; 14 positions agree with TRBD2. The V gene end was trimmed by 3 bases and the J gene end by 6 bases; junction bases not matched to a gene: 19. This CDR3 is built from 20 residues. Germline V gene data show CDR1 as KGHSH and CDR2 as LQKENI. CDR3 coding DNA: TGTGCCAGCTCACCGTCAAGCGGGACTAGCGGGAGTGCCCTTGTTAGCGAGCAGTACTTC. Its protein is CASSPSSGTSGSALVSEQYF.

This sequence joins TRBV18 and TRBJ1-5, with D uncertain. The CDR3 extends over 14 amino acids. Germline values: CDR1 KGHSH, CDR2 LQKENI. V lost 6 bases, J lost 4 bases, and 13 bases lay in between. CDR3 DNA sequence: TGTGCCAGCTCCCTGTCAGCGCAAAATCAGCCCCAGCATTTT. This encodes CASSLSAQNQPQHF.

The chain combines TRBV10-3 with TRBJ2-1; 13 bases match TRBD2. This CDR3 comprises 13 residues. V shed 6 bases and J 8 bases; nucleotides not matched to a gene: 1. CDR1 is ENHRY and CDR2 is SYGVKD in the germline V gene. CDR3 loop: CAIRGLAGDEQFF. CDR3 sequence (DNA): TGTGCCATCAGAGGACTAGCGGGAGATGAGCAGTTCTTC.

The rearrangement uses TRBV28 and TRBJ1-5; D not certain. Trimming removed 1 base at V and 4 bases at J, with 5 bases between. The CDR3 spans 13 residues. Germline CDR1 and CDR2: MDHEN and SYDVKM. CDR3 in amino acids: CASSLFRNQPQHF. Here the CDR3 DNA reads TGTGCCAGCAGTTTATTCAGGAATCAGCCCCAGCATTTT.

The V gene is TRBV4-1, the J gene TRBJ2-3; TRBD1 aligns across 8 bases. Germline assignment: CDR1 MGHRA and CDR2 YSYEKL. CDR3 size: 15 residues. V shed 4 bases and J 1 base; nucleotides not matched to a gene: 4. The CDR3, as DNA: TGCGCCAGCAGCCTGACAGGGGTGGGCACAGATACGCAGTATTTT. Translating it yields CASSLTGVGTDTQYF.

V gene TRBV5-4 combines with J gene TRBJ2-2; the D gene is possibly TRBD2 (5 bases). Trimming shortened V by 0 bases and J by 2 bases, and 8 bases separated the two germline ends. The CDR3 contains 15 residues. The germline V gene encodes CDR1 SGHNT and CDR2 YYREEE (reference sequence). CDR3 region: CASSLGLINTGELFF. CDR3 nucleotide sequence: TGTGCCAGCAGCTTGGGACTAATTAACACCGGGGAGCTGTTTTTT.

The V call is TRBV5-4, the J call TRBJ1-1, with D perhaps TRBD1 (5 bases). The CDR3 covers 14 residues. Looked up from germline, CDR1 is SGHNT and CDR2 is YYREEE (reference sequence). Deletions cut 0 bases from V and 3 bases from J, with 9 bases between. The CDR3 sequence is CASSLGSRDTEAFF. In DNA form, the CDR3 reads TGTGCCAGCAGCTTGGGGTCCAGGGACACTGAAGCTTTCTTT.

The J gene is TRBJ1-1, the V gene TRBV29-1; D possibly corresponds to TRBD1 (6 bases). The CDR3 runs 15 residues. The germline CDR1 and CDR2 sequences are SQVTM and ANQGSEA. V was trimmed by 1 base and J by 1 base, leaving 13 bases between them. CDR3 in amino acids: CSVEGGQGPNTEAFF. CDR3 nucleotide sequence: TGCAGCGTTGAAGGGGGGCAGGGCCCGAACACTGAAGCTTTCTTT.

This chain uses TRBV5-4 with TRBJ2-6; 8 bases are shared with TRBD1. V lost 4 bases and J lost 0; bases outside the gene matches: 9. The CDR3 has 18 residues. CDR1 and CDR2 (germline): SGHNT, YYREEE (reference sequence). As DNA, the CDR3 is TGTGCCAGCAGCGCCGGACAGGGAAGGAGCTCTGGGGCCAACGTCCTGACTTTC. The encoded protein is CASSAGQGRSSGANVLTF.

The CDR3 DNA follows: TGTGCCAGCTCACCCGACCCCCCAGGGCGAGGCTACACCTTC. Translating gives CASSPDPPGRGYTF. The chain carries TRBV18 and TRBJ1-2; possible D gene TRBD1, 5 bases. The germline V and J ends were trimmed by 3 bases and 8 bases, with 16 bases remaining between them. The CDR3 length is 14 residues. Germline V lookup: CDR1 KGHSH, CDR2 LQKENI.

The V call is TRBV6-5, the J call TRBJ2-7; TRBD1 agrees at 8 bases. The germline V gene encodes CDR1 MNHEY and CDR2 SVGAGI. This CDR3 region has 14 residues. V trimming: 5 bases; J trimming: 3 bases; junction bases outside the gene matches: 6. CDR3: CASSRDRRHYEQYF. The CDR3 DNA follows: TGTGCCAGCAGTCGGGACAGGAGACACTACGAGCAGTACTTC.

In DNA form, the CDR3 reads TGTGCCAGCAGTTATAGCGGAGACTACAATGAGCAGTTCTTC. Translating it yields CASSYSGDYNEQFF. This rearrangement joins TRBV27 to TRBJ2-1; D might be TRBD2 (6 bases). The CDR3 extends over 14 amino acids. Germline assignment: CDR1 MNHEY and CDR2 SMNVEV (reference sequence). Trimming stripped 4 bases from V and 3 bases from J, with 10 bases between.

This clone was found once. This rearrangement joins TRBV30 to TRBJ1-5; the D gene is possibly TRBD1 (6 bases). Germline V gene data show CDR1 as GTSNPN and CDR2 as SVGIG (reference sequence). There are 16 residues in the CDR3. V was pared by 0 bases and J by 0 bases, with 12 bases between. CDR3 DNA: TGTGCCTGGAGTGTAGGGGGGGCTGCTAGCAATCAGCCCCAGCATTTT. It yields the protein CAWSVGGAASNQPQHF.

The chain recombines TRBV28 with TRBJ1-4; D gene unclear. The CDR3 length is 14 residues. The germline CDR1 and CDR2 sequences are MDHEN and SYDVKM. Between the trimmed V and J ends, which lost 4 bases and 5 bases, there was a span of 11 bases. CDR3 sequence reads: CASSSSGENEKLFF. The CDR3, as DNA: TGTGCCAGCAGTTCGAGCGGGGAGAATGAAAAACTGTTTTTT.

The chain combines TRBV4-3 with TRBJ1-1; unclear D gene. The length of the CDR3 is 14 residues. Germline values: CDR1 LGHNA, CDR2 YSLEER. The V end was cut by 0 bases, the J end by 1 base, with 6 bases between. CDR3 DNA: TGCGCCAGCAGCCAAGAACTAAAGAACACTGAAGCTTTCTTT. Translated: CASSQELKNTEAFF.

The chain couples TRBV30 to TRBJ2-3; 7 nucleotides match TRBD1. In germline, CDR1 is GTSNPN, CDR2 SVGIG (reference sequence). V lost 2 bases to trimming and J lost 0 bases; unmatched junction nucleotides: 5. CDR3 length: 15 residues. The CDR3 nucleotides read TGTGCCTGGAGTCGGGACAGAAGTAGCACAGATACGCAGTATTTT. Translation: CAWSRDRSSTDTQYF.

The CDR3 loop reads CAWSVYGLNEQYF. For the CDR3, the DNA is TGTGCCTGGAGTGTATACGGTCTCAACGAGCAGTACTTC. The chain recombines TRBV30 with TRBJ2-7; D gene unclear. Trimming took 0 bases from V and 5 from J, leaving 11 bases between them. The germline gives CDR1 GTSNPN, CDR2 SVGIG (reference sequence). The CDR3 runs 13 residues.

This chain joins TRBV6-5 and TRBJ2-5; TRBD1 agrees at 7 bases. J was trimmed by 5 bases and V by 5 bases; bases with no gene match: 5. CDR3 length equals 13 residues. CDR1 is MNHEY and CDR2 is SVGAGI in the germline V gene. CDR3 bases: TGTGCCAGCAGTACATACAGGGGTGAGACCCAGTACTTC. This translates into CASSTYRGETQYF.

V is TRBV6-1 and J is TRBJ2-5; possible D gene TRBD2, 5 bases. There are 13 residues in the CDR3. The V and J ends lost 6 bases and 2 bases respectively, with 10 bases between them. Germline V lookup: CDR1 MNHNS, CDR2 SASEGT. The CDR3 DNA reads as TGTGCCAGCAGAGCGGTCGGTCAAGAGACCCAGTACTTC. Its protein is CASRAVGQETQYF.

The chain links TRBV9 to TRBJ2-1; the match to TRBD1 covers 9 bases. CDR3 length: 15 residues. Germline V gene sequence: CDR1 SGDLS, CDR2 YYNGEE. After removal of 0 bases from V and 9 bases from J, the junction contained 7 bases not matched to a gene. The CDR3 loop reads CASSVGPGQGTEQFF. In DNA, the CDR3 is TGTGCCAGCAGCGTAGGCCCGGGACAGGGCACTGAGCAGTTCTTC.

The rearrangement uses TRBV6-6 and TRBJ2-5; 8 bases match TRBD1. Germline-derived CDR1 and CDR2 are MNHNY and SVGAGI (reference sequence). This CDR3 region has 14 residues. V trimming: 7 bases; J trimming: 1 base; junction bases outside the gene matches: 5. The CDR3 DNA sequence: TGTGCCAGCACCGGGACAGGACCCCAAGAGACCCAGTACTTC. This sequence encodes CASTGTGPQETQYF.

This sequence joins TRBV5-1 and TRBJ2-1, with 13 positions matching TRBD2. The CDR3 runs to 16 residues. In germline, CDR1 is SGHRS, CDR2 YFSETQ. V trimming: 3 bases; J trimming: 5 bases; junction bases outside the gene matches: 5. Written as DNA, the CDR3 is TGCGCCAGCAGCTCTGGGACTAGCGGGACCGACAATGAGCAGTTCTTC. It encodes CASSSGTSGTDNEQFF.

The rearrangement joins TRBV15 to TRBJ1-2, with no clear D. This CDR3 has 14 amino acids. CDR1 and CDR2 from the germline V gene are LNHNV and YYDKDF (reference sequence). The V end was cut by 1 base, the J end by 3 bases, with 9 bases between. CDR3 protein: CATSRAQAHYGYTF. CDR3 in DNA: TGTGCCACCAGCAGAGCTCAGGCCCACTATGGCTACACCTTC.

This clone has just a few counts. The chain links TRBV5-1 to TRBJ1-2, with 8 positions matching TRBD1. The germline CDR1 and CDR2 sequences are SGHRS and YFSETQ. Unmatched junction bases numbered 9, after V lost 3 bases and J lost 8 bases. The CDR3 contains 14 residues. The CDR3 protein is CASSSRQGNPGYTF. DNA for the CDR3: TGCGCCAGCAGCTCTCGACAGGGGAACCCCGGCTACACCTTC.

The chain carries TRBV6-1 and TRBJ1-4; TRBD1 matches 10 bases. V shed 0 bases and J 3 bases; nucleotides not matched to a gene: 19. This CDR3 is 22 amino acids long. Germline values: CDR1 MNHNS, CDR2 SASEGT. The CDR3 DNA follows: TGTGCCAGCAGTGAAGCTAAAATCTCCGGGACAGGGGCCTTCCGCCCTAATGAAAAACTGTTTTTT. Translating gives CASSEAKISGTGAFRPNEKLFF.

As to this clone: The sample contains more than one DNA sequence encoding this CDR3. The chain recombines TRBV29-1 with TRBJ2-7; 7 nucleotides match TRBD2. V lost 7 bases to trimming and J lost 1 base; unmatched junction nucleotides: 4. The CDR3 loop spans 12 amino acids. Looked up from germline, CDR1 is SQVTM and CDR2 is ANQGSEA. The CDR3 DNA reads TGCAGCGCAGCGGGGAGTTCCTACGAGCAGTACTTC. Translating gives CSAAGSSYEQYF.

The chain has TRBV15 and TRBJ1-4; the D gene is possibly TRBD1 (5 bases). V lost 6 bases and J lost 5, with 16 bases in between. The CDR3 has 15 residues. The germline gives CDR1 LNHNV, CDR2 YYDKDF (reference sequence). The DNA of the CDR3 is TGTGCCACCAGAGGGGACTGGGGGAGGAATGAAAAACTGTTTTTT. This translates into CATRGDWGRNEKLFF.

The chain employs TRBV20-1 and TRBJ1-1; 7 bases are a match to TRBD1. V dropped 5 bases and J dropped 7; count of bases not matched to a gene: 4. The germline CDR1 and CDR2 sequences are DFQATT and SNEGSKA (reference sequence). The CDR3 totals 11 residues. As DNA, the CDR3 is TGCAGTGCTGATGGGACAGTTGAAGCTTTCTTT. Residues: CSADGTVEAFF.

The chain has TRBV6-5 and TRBJ2-3, with TRBD1 identical over 7 bases. This CDR3 has 15 amino acids. CDR1 MNHEY and CDR2 SVGAGI come from the germline V gene. V lost 7 bases to trimming and J lost 0 bases; unmatched junction nucleotides: 7. The CDR3 DNA reads as TGTGCCAGCAAGAGGGGGCTTGGGAGCACAGATACGCAGTATTTT. This encodes CASKRGLGSTDTQYF.